Shown below are 8 T cell receptor beta chains from a single sample sequenced in a study of identifying expanded T cells in peripheral blood. Using immunoSEQ multiplex PCR, the repertoire was profiled, and TCRdb retains in-frame clones only, with some absent. The repertoire includes roughly 100,000 clones, around 89% of them detected once, and about 16% sits in the top ten. Specimen: blood. The receptors come from a person aged 18-69 years in good health.

This clone appeared once. The CDR3 DNA reads as TGCGCCAGCAGCCCCATGGGTTCACCCCTCCACTTT. It codes for CASSPMGSPLHF. This chain connects TRBV4-1 to TRBJ1-6; D call uncertain. Germline V gives CDR1 MGHRA, CDR2 YSYEKL. Trimming removed 4 bases from V and 9 bases from J, with 7 bases in between. The CDR3 length is 12 residues.

V gene TRBV7-9 combines with J gene TRBJ2-1; D unresolved. The CDR3 length is 12 residues. V gave up 6 bases and J gave up 7 bases, with 10 bases separating them. Germline CDR1 SEHNR, CDR2 FQNEAQ (reference sequence). CDR3 bases: TGTGCCAGCAGATCCCTGGGGAATGAGCAGTTCTTC. Translation gives CASRSLGNEQFF.

In nucleotides, the CDR3 is TGTGCCAGCAGCTTGTACGGGACAGTGGATGAAAAACTGTTTTTT. Protein: CASSLYGTVDEKLFF. This rearrangement joins TRBV5-6 to TRBJ1-4; 7 positions agree with TRBD1. The germline V gene encodes CDR1 SGHDT and CDR2 YYEEEE. This CDR3 region has 15 residues. J lost 6 bases, V lost 1 base, and 6 bases had no gene match.

The V gene is TRBV11-2, the J gene TRBJ1-1; the D gene is possibly TRBD1 (5 bases). Germline loops: CDR1 SGHAT, CDR2 FQNNGV. The CDR3 is made up of 13 amino acids. The V end lost 7 bases, the J end lost 6 bases, and 15 bases lay between the germline ends. The CDR3 region is CASTPSLGAEAFF. The CDR3 DNA reads as TGTGCCAGCACCCCTTCGTTGGGGGCTGAAGCTTTCTTT.

The chain carries TRBV27 and TRBJ2-2; D uncertain. Germline values: CDR1 MNHEY, CDR2 SMNVEV (reference sequence). V was pared by 1 base and J by 5 bases, with 14 bases between. The CDR3 has 16 amino acids. Here the CDR3 reads CASSLFTGSKTGELFF. The CDR3 nucleotides read TGTGCCAGCAGTTTATTTACGGGTAGTAAGACCGGGGAGCTGTTTTTT.

The chain recombines TRBV28 with TRBJ1-6, with a tentative D call TRBD1 (5 bases). Germline V gene sequence: CDR1 MDHEN, CDR2 SYDVKM. The CDR3 is 14 amino acids. Trimming cost V 2 bases and J 11 bases, with 13 bases left between them. CDR3 sequence (DNA): TGTGCCAGCAGTTTACGTCGGGCAGGGCCACCCCTCCACTTT. This translates into CASSLRRAGPPLHF.

This clone was picked up one time. This rearrangement joins TRBV7-7 to TRBJ2-2; the D call may be TRBD1 or TRBD2 (5 bases each). The ends were cut back, 5 bases at V and 5 bases at J, with 15 bases in the middle. The CDR3 extends over 15 amino acids. CDR1 and CDR2 from the germline V gene are SSHAT and FNYEAQ (reference sequence). This CDR3 is CASSPGPAGTGELFF. Here the CDR3 DNA reads TGTGCCAGCAGCCCGGGGCCAGCAGGAACCGGGGAGCTGTTTTTT.

J is TRBJ1-2 and V is TRBV19; D unclear. Germline-derived CDR1 and CDR2 are LNHDA and SQIVND (reference sequence). The length of the CDR3 is 14 residues. Between the trimmed V and J ends, which lost 5 bases and 1 base, there was a span of 11 bases. The CDR3 DNA is TGTGCCAGTAGTCATCGCGGGCGTAACTATGGCTACACCTTC. Its protein product is CASSHRGRNYGYTF.